Listed below are T cell receptor beta chains from one sample, sequenced in a study of blood T cell repertoires in COVID-19. The repertoire was sequenced with immunoSEQ multiplex PCR; TCRdb's copy has only in-frame clones and lacks some. The sample consists of approximately 230,000 clones, 65% to 85% of them appearing once. What was sequenced was peripheral blood. All receptors derive from an older man with acute or convalescent COVID-19. The CDR3 runs from the conserved cysteine through the conserved F or W. The order of the fields is J gene, D gene, V gene, CDR3 protein. A D gene is named only where the DNA matches it firmly.

>TRBJ2-1|TRBD1|TRBV19
CASSTGTGIYNEQFF
>TRBJ2-3|-|TRBV30
CAWTGLTDTQYF
>TRBJ2-7|-|TRBV6-2/TRBV6-3
CASSYPTRVYEQYF
>TRBJ2-7|TRBD1|TRBV11-3
CASSLGQGSGEQYF
>TRBJ1-6|-|TRBV7-2
CATRGGSSMNSPLHF
>TRBJ1-2|TRBD1|TRBV28
CASSVGQGEYGYTF
>TRBJ1-6|-|TRBV6-2/TRBV6-3
CASSYSSLINSPLHF
>TRBJ2-1|TRBD2|TRBV3-1/TRBV3-2
CASSQGLVNEQFF
>TRBJ1-1|-|TRBV6-1
CASSEVKEVGAFF
>TRBJ2-1|TRBD1|TRBV7-7
CASSLDRANEQFF
>TRBJ1-6|TRBD1|TRBV5-1
CASSPGQGLNSPLHF
>TRBJ2-7|-|TRBV24-1
CATSERGGPYEQYF
>TRBJ1-4|TRBD1|TRBV19
CATGQTNEKLFF
>TRBJ2-3|-|TRBV15
CATRVGLAVSTDTQYF
>TRBJ1-3|-|TRBV5-5
CASSLSAGPYSGNTIYF
>TRBJ1-5|-|TRBV12-3/TRBV12-4
CASSFRGNQPQHF
>TRBJ2-7|TRBD1|TRBV5-8
CASSRGVPGQSLSYEQYF
>TRBJ1-6|TRBD1|TRBV30
CAWSVRPGQINSPLHF
>TRBJ2-6|TRBD1|TRBV19
CASRDRVGSGANVLTF
>TRBJ1-1|TRBD1|TRBV6-5
CASRGSDRGRTEAFF
>TRBJ2-2|TRBD1|TRBV4-1
CASSQGGVVGTGYSGELFF
>TRBJ1-1|-|TRBV3-1/TRBV3-2
CASSPGVDSNTEAFF
>TRBJ1-1|-|TRBV10-2
CASSESGATEAFF
>TRBJ1-5|-|TRBV21-1
CASSRKDRGTQPQHF
>TRBJ1-6|-|TRBV4-1
CASSLDKTVPSPLHF
>TRBJ1-2|-|TRBV7-2
CASSLGQAVNYGYTF
>TRBJ2-7|TRBD2|TRBV9
CASSPTGTSGNIGNEQYF
>TRBJ1-6|-|TRBV27
CASRTGTLYNSPLHF
>TRBJ2-3|-|TRBV5-1
CASGSQGADTQYF
>TRBJ2-2|-|TRBV6-5
CASSYLYGELFF
>TRBJ2-2|-|TRBV28
CASSLFGNTGELFF
>TRBJ2-3|TRBD2|TRBV24-1
CATSDFSGGTDTQYF
>TRBJ2-3|-|TRBV2
CASSSTDTQYF
>TRBJ2-7|TRBD1|TRBV3-1/TRBV3-2
CASSQGQGSYEQYF
>TRBJ2-3|-|TRBV3-1/TRBV3-2
CASSQYSSTQAQYF